Listed below are T cell receptor beta chains from one sample, sequenced in a study of blood T cells in healthy people across ages. TCRdb reprocessed the 5' RACE reads with MiXCR, giving one entry per CDR3 protein. The sample shows hundreds of thousands of distinct CDR3 sequences, roughly 49% of them seen only once. Sequencing input: blood. The receptors were gathered from an older woman in good health. The CDR3 runs from the conserved cysteine through the conserved F or W.

TRBV5-5,17,TRBJ1-1,CASNPRAGGFGNTEAFF
TRBV5-1,15,TRBJ1-2,CASSLSSTGGYGYTF
TRBV20-1,14,TRBJ1-1,CSARGRTVNTEAFF
TRBV4-2,12,-,CACSQDRYEQYF
TRBV2,14,-,CASSGWRKTYEQYF
TRBV6-6,16,TRBJ1-2,CASSYSGTGGRRGYTF
TRBV9,16,TRBJ2-1,CASSSVTGGFVGEQFF
TRBV25-1,13,TRBJ1-2,CASSETGDYGYTF
TRBV3-1,17,TRBJ2-5,CASSQEGGKQGKETQYF
TRBV4-2,15,TRBJ2-6,CASSPSGNGANVLTF
TRBV7-2,13,TRBJ2-5,CASSRAERETQYF
TRBV3-1,14,TRBJ1-2,CASRVTGASYGYTF
TRBV29-1,15,TRBJ2-3,CSVVPSGRSTDTQYF
TRBV28,15,TRBJ1-4,CASSFPDRGDEKLFF
TRBV30,12,TRBJ1-2,CAWNFINYGYTF
TRBV20-1,12,TRBJ2-5,CSASRREETQYF
TRBV20-1,15,TRBJ2-5,CSAWSSGGSYNEQYF
TRBV6-5,13,TRBJ2-1,CASRPGLNNEQFF
TRBV6-2/TRBV6-3,15,TRBJ2-5,CASNRLAPYQETQYF
TRBV7-9,15,TRBJ1-1,CASSPSTGAGAEAFF
TRBV18,18,TRBJ2-7,CASSPGLAGGIWSYEQYF
TRBV20-1,14,TRBJ2-3,CSASMREFGDTQYF
TRBV21-1,19,TRBJ1-6,CASSKVVFREDSNNSPLHF
TRBV7-3,12,TRBJ2-1,CASSLDRGEKFF
TRBV10-3,14,TRBJ2-1,CAIKRDGRAYEQFF
TRBV20-1,15,TRBJ2-7,CSARDPLAQAYEQYF
TRBV20-1,14,TRBJ2-7,CSASSGSASYEQYF
TRBV4-3,15,TRBJ2-1,CASSQVRAAYNEQFF
TRBV3-1,14,TRBJ2-5,CASSRRQQQETQYF
TRBV20-1,16,TRBJ1-1,CSARDDRRFSYTEAFF
TRBV12-5,16,TRBJ1-2,CASGLVPDRLVGGYTF
TRBV2,14,TRBJ1-5,CASRSAGVNQPQHF
TRBV6-5,14,TRBJ2-5,CASSPSENQETQYF
TRBV29-1,12,TRBJ2-5,CSVVGLVETQYF
TRBV12-3/TRBV12-4,14,TRBJ2-3,CASSGRGSTDTQYF
TRBV4-2,16,TRBJ2-3,CASSQVPGIAHDTQYF
TRBV18,13,TRBJ2-3,CASSPGGEDTQYF
TRBV2,15,TRBJ2-6,CASSENRARANVLTF
TRBV12-3/TRBV12-4,18,TRBJ2-5,CASSSPNLATGVTETQYF
TRBV5-1,16,TRBJ2-2,CASSLLAGGNTGELFF
TRBV28,16,TRBJ2-3,CACSLGQRELGDTQYF
TRBV9,15,TRBJ2-3,CASSVVGTSGNTQYF
TRBV29-1,16,TRBJ2-7,CSVEDRGGGAHSEQYF
TRBV2,16,TRBJ1-4,CASSKDGGSANEKLFF
TRBV24-1,15,TRBJ2-1,CATSDSLAGYNEQFF
TRBV12-3/TRBV12-4,13,TRBJ1-5,CASSFTGNQPQHF
TRBV7-6,14,TRBJ1-4,CASSLTARNEKLFF
TRBV29-1,13,TRBJ1-2,CSVEGSANYGYTF
TRBV30,13,TRBJ1-2,CAWSDYGQYGYTF
TRBV28,16,TRBJ2-2,CASSTSAEISTGELFF
TRBV5-5,14,TRBJ2-5,CASSPSDSQETQYF
TRBV28,18,TRBJ1-5,CASRGDRVLSHSNQPQHF
TRBV4-2,15,TRBJ2-4,CASSLGGGGENIQYF
TRBV29-1,11,TRBJ2-5,CSDEERETQYF
TRBV27,16,TRBJ1-4,CASRQGVTLTNEKLFF